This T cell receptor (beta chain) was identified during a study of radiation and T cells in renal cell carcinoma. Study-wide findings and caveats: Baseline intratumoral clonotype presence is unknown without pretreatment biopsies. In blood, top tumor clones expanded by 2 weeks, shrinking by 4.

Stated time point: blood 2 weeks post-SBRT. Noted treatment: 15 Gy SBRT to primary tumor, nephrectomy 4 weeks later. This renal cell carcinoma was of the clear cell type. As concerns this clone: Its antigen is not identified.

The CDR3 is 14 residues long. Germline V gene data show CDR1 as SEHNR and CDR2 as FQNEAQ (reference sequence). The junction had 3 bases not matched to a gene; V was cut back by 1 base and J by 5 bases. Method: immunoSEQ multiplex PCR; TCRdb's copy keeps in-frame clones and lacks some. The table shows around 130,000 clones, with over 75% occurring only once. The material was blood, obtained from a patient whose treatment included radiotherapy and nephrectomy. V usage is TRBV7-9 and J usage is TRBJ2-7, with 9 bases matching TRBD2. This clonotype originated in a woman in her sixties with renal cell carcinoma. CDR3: CASSLEGTSHEQYF. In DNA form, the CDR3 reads TGTGCCAGCAGCTTAGAAGGGACTAGCCACGAGCAGTACTTC.